This T cell receptor beta chain was recorded in a study of Ad26.COV2.S vaccination and SARS-CoV-2 variants. The CDR3 consists of 10 residues. V was pared by 4 bases and J by 2 bases, with 3 bases between. The V gene's germline CDR1 is DFQATT and CDR2 SNEGSKA (reference sequence). Study-wide findings and caveats: Researchers reported similar non-spike TCR breadth in vaccine and placebo recipients.

The sample's treatment: roughly 19 received Ad26.COV2.S at low or high dose, single or two shots; about 5 received placebo; per-sample allocation not given. Sampling took place 63 days after the first vaccine or placebo injection. This clone was observed many times. Its target is not known. Repertoires were generated with immunoSEQ multiplex PCR, while TCRdb's copy carries only in-frame clones and drops some. The sample includes about 680,000 clones, roughly 90% of them seen just once. The chain links TRBV20-1 to TRBJ2-7; D is unclear. This material consisted of peripheral blood, taken in a trial of Ad26.COV2.S vaccine versus placebo. This TCR was sampled from a person aged 18-65 years who received the Ad26.COV2.S COVID-19 vaccine or a placebo. The chain's CDR3 is CSAKPYEQYF. The CDR3 bases are TGCAGTGCTAAACCCTACGAGCAGTACTTC.